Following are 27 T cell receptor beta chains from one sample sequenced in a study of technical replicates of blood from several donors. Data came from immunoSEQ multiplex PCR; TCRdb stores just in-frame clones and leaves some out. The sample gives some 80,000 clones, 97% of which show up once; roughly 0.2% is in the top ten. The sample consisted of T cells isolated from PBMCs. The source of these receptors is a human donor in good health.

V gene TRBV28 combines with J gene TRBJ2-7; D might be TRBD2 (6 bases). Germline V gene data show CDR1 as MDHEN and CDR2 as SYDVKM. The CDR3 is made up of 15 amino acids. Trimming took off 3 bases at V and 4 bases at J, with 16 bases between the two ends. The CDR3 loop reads CASSFRFYAGYEQYF. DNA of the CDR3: TGTGCCAGCAGTTTTAGGTTTTATGCGGGATACGAGCAGTACTTC.

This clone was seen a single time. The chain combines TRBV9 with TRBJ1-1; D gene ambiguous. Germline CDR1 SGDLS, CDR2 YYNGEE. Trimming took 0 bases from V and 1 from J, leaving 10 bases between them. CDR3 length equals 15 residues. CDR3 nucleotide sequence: TGTGCCAGCAGCGTAGATGCGGGCCCGAACACTGAAGCTTTCTTT. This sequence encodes CASSVDAGPNTEAFF.

CDR3 amino acids: CASSLSWGGDTGELFF. CDR3 bases: TGTGCCAGCAGTTTATCGTGGGGCGGTGACACCGGGGAGCTGTTTTTT. The rearrangement uses TRBV28 and TRBJ2-2; tentative D call: TRBD1 (5 bases). The germline V and J ends were trimmed by 1 base and 3 bases, with 12 bases remaining between them. The germline CDR1 and CDR2 sequences are MDHEN and SYDVKM. This CDR3 contains 16 residues.

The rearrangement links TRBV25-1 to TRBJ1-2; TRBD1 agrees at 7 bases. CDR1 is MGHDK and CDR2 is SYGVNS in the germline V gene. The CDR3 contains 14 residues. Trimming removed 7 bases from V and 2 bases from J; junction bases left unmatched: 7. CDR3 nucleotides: TGTGCCAGCAAATCAGACAGGGCGAACTATGGCTACACCTTC. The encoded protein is CASKSDRANYGYTF.

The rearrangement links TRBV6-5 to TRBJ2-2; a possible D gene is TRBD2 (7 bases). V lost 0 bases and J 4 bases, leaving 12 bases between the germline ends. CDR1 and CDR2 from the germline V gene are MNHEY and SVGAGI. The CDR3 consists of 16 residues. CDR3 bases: TGTGCCAGCAGTTACTCTTACGGGGGGCCCACCGGGGAGCTGTTTTTT. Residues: CASSYSYGGPTGELFF.

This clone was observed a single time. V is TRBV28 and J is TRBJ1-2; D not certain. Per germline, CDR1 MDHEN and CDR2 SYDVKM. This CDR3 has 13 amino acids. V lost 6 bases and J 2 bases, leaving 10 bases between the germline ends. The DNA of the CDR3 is TGTGCCAGCAGAACTCCTTCCAACTATGGCTACACCTTC. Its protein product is CASRTPSNYGYTF.

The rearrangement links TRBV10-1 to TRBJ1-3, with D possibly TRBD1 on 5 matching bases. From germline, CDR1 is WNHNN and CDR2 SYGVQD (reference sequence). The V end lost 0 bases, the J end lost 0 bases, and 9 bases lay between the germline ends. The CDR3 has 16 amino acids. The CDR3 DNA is TGCGCCAGCAGTGAGTCGGGGACTGGCTCTGGAAACACCATATATTTT. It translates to CASSESGTGSGNTIYF.

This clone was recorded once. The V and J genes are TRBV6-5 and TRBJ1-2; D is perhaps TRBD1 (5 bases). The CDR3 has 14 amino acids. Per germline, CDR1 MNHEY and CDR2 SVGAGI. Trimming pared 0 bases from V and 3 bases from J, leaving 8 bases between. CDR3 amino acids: CASSYSWGDYGYTF. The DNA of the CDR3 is TGTGCCAGCAGTTACTCGTGGGGGGACTATGGCTACACCTTC.

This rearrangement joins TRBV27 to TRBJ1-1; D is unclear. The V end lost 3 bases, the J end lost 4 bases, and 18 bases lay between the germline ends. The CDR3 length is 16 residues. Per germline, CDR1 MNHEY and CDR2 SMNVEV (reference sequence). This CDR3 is CASSFSLHTPSTEAFF. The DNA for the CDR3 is TGTGCCAGCAGTTTCAGTCTTCATACGCCCTCCACTGAAGCTTTCTTT.

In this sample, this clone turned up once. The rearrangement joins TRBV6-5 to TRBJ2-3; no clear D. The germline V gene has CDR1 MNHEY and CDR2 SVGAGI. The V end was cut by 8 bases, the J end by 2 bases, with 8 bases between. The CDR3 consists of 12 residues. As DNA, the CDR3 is TGTGCCAGCGGCTTAACCACAGATACGCAGTATTTT. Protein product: CASGLTTDTQYF.

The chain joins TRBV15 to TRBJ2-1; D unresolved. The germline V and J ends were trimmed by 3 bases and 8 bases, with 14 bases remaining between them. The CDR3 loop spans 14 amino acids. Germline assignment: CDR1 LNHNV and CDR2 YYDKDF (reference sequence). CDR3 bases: TGTGCCACCAGCAGGGCTCTTTACAATGATGAGCAGTTCTTC. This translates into CATSRALYNDEQFF.

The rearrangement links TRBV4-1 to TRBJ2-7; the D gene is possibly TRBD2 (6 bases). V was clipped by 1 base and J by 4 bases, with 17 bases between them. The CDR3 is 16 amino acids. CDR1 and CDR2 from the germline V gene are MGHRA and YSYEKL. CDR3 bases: TGCGCCAGCAGCCAAGCTCTAAACCGGGAGCAATACGAGCAGTACTTC. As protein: CASSQALNREQYEQYF.

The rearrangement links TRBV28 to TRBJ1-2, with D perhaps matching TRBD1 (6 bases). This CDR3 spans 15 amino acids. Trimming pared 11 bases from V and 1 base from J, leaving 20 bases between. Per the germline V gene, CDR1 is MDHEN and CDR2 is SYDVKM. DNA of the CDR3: TGTGCCTCTTTGGGGGCCCGGACCCTTAACTATGGCTACACCTTC. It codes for CASLGARTLNYGYTF.

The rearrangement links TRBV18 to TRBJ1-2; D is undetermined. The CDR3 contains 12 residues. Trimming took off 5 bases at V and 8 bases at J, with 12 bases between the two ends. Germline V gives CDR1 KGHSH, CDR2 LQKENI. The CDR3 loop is CASSSEMVGYTF. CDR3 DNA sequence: TGTGCCAGCTCATCCGAGATGGTCGGCTACACCTTC.

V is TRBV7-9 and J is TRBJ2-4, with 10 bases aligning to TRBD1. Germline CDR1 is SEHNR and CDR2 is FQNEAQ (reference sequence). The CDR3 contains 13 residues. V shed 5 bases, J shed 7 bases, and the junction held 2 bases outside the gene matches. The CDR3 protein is CASSLGQGNIQYF. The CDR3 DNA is TGTGCCAGCAGCCTGGGACAGGGGAACATTCAGTACTTC.

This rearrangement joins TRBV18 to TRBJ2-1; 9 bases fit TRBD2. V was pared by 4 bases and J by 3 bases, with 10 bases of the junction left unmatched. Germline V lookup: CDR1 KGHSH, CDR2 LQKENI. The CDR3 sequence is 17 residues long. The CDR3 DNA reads TGTGCCAGCTCACTCAGACTAGCGGCAGAGAGCTACAATGAGCAGTTCTTC. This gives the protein CASSLRLAAESYNEQFF.

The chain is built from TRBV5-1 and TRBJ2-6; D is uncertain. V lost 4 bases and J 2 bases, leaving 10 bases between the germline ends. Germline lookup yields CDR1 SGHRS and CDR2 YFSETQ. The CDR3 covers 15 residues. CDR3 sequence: CASSVYSAGANVLTF. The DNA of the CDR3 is TGCGCCAGCAGCGTCTACAGTGCTGGGGCCAACGTCCTGACTTTC.

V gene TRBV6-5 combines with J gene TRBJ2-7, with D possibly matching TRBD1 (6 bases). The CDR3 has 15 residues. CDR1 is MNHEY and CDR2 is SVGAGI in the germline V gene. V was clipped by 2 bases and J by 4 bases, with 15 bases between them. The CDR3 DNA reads TGTGCCAGCAGTTACAGATGGGGGCGCGGGTACGAGCAGTACTTC. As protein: CASSYRWGRGYEQYF.

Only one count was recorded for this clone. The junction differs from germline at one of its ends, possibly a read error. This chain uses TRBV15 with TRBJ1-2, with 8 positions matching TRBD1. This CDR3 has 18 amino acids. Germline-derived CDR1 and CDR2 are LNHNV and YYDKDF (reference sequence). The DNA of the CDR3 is TGTGCCACCAGCGGAGACCCTCAGGGGGCCGGATTTTACTATGGCTACACCTTC. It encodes CATSGDPQGAGFYYGYTF.

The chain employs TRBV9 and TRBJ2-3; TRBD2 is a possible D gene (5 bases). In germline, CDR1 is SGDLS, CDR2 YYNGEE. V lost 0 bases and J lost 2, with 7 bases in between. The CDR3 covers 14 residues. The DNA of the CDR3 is TGTGCCAGCAGCGTAGGTAGCGCCACAGATACGCAGTATTTT. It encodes CASSVGSATDTQYF.

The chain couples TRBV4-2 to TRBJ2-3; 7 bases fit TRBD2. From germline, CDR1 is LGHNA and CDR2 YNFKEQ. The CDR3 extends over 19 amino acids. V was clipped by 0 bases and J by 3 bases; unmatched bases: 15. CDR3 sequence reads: CASSQDRWASGGGTDTQYF. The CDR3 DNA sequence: TGTGCCAGCAGCCAAGATCGGTGGGCTAGCGGTGGGGGGACAGATACGCAGTATTTT.

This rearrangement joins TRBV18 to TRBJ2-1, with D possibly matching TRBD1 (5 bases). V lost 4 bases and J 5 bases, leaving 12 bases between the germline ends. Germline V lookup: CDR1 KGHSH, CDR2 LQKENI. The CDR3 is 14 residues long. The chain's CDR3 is CASSRTDTDNEQFF. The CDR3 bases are TGTGCCAGCTCACGGACGGACACCGACAATGAGCAGTTCTTC.

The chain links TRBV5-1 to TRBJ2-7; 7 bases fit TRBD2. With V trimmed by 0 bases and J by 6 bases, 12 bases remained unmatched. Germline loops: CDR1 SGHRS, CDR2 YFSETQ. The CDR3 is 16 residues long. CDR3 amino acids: CASSLGLAGDSSEQYF. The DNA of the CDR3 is TGCGCCAGCAGCTTGGGTCTGGCGGGAGACTCTTCCGAGCAGTACTTC. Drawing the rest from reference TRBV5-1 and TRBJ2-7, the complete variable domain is KAGVTQTPRYLIKTRGQQVTLSCSPISGHRSVSWYQQTPGQGLQFLFEYFSETQRNKGNFPGRFSGRQFSNSRSEMNVSTLELGDSALYLCASSLGLAGDSSEQYFGPGTRLTVT.

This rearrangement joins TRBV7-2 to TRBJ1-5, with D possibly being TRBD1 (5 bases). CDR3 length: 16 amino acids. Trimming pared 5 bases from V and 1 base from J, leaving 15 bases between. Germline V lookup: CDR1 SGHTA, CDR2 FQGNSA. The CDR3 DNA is TGTGCCAGCAGCATAGGTATCAGGGTCAGCAATCAGCCCCAGCATTTT. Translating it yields CASSIGIRVSNQPQHF.

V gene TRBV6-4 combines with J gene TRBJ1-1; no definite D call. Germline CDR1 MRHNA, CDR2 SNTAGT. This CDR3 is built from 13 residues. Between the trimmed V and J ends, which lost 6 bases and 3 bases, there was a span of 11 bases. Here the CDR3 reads CASRVTVDTEAFF. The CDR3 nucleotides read TGTGCCAGCAGAGTAACAGTGGACACTGAAGCTTTCTTT.

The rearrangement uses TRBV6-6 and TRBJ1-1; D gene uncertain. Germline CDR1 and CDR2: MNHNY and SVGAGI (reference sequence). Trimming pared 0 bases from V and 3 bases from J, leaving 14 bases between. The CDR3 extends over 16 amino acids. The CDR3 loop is CASSYSLRADDTEAFF. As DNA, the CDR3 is TGTGCCAGCAGTTACTCCTTGAGGGCGGACGACACTGAAGCTTTCTTT.

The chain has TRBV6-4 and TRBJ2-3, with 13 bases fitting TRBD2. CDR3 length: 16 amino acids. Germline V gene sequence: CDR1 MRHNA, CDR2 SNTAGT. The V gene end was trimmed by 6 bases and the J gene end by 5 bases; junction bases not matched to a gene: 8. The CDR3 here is CASSVTSGGAEDTQYF. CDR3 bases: TGTGCCAGCAGCGTAACTAGCGGGGGGGCGGAAGATACGCAGTATTTT.